One and the same sample provided the 25 T cell receptor beta chains below, sequenced in a study of post-analysis software for immune sequencing data (dated by TCRdb to 2013 to 2016). Library construction relied on PCR. For sequencing, an Illumina HiSeq 2500 was employed. Unique molecular identifiers were incorporated into TCR beta cDNA libraries to reduce PCR and sequencing biases. The public reads were reanalyzed by TCRdb: fastp trimming at Q25, MiXCR alignment, in-frame beta chains only. All rows with the same CDR3 protein become a single entry with the most common DNA and genes. Across this sample there are about 400,000 distinct CDR3 sequences, with roughly 30% seen only once. Roughly 12% of the sample is held by the ten biggest clonotypes. The research as a whole found: About five TRBV segments, including TRBV5-6, TRBV5-1 and TRBV20-1, were significantly more frequent in patients than controls.

These receptors have no known antigen. The specimen was blood. These receptors originate from a girl aged 5-17 years with multiple sclerosis.

The rearrangement uses TRBV5-1 and TRBJ1-2; D is perhaps TRBD1 (6 bases). Germline-derived CDR1 and CDR2 are SGHRS and YFSETQ. The CDR3 length is 15 residues. Deletions cut 4 bases from V and 2 bases from J, with 15 bases between. The chain's CDR3 is CASSQQGHANYGYTF. CDR3 sequence (DNA): TGCGCCAGCAGCCAGCAGGGACACGCGAACTATGGCTACACCTTC.

The chain has TRBV15 and TRBJ2-7; a possible D gene is TRBD2 (5 bases). Germline V gene lookup returns CDR1 LNHNV and CDR2 YYDKDF (reference sequence). Trimming removed 2 bases at V and 0 bases at J, with 11 bases between. The CDR3 covers 15 residues. DNA of the CDR3: TGTGCCACCAGCAGATTCCTGGGGAGCTCCTACGAGCAGTACTTC. Its protein product is CATSRFLGSSYEQYF. Using reference TRBV15 and TRBJ2-7 for the parts outside the CDR3, the full variable domain is DAMVIQNPRYQVTQFGKPVTLSCSQTLNHNVMYWYQQKSSQAPKLLFHYYDKDFNNEADTPDNFQSRRPNTSFCFLDIRSPGLGDTAMYLCATSRFLGSSYEQYFGPGTRLTVT.

This clonotype was observed a few times. The V gene is TRBV30, the J gene TRBJ2-1; D may be TRBD2 (6 bases). CDR1 is GTSNPN and CDR2 is SVGIG in the germline V gene (reference sequence). The CDR3 has 17 residues. The V end lost 0 bases, the J end lost 5 bases, and 20 bases lay between the germline ends. CDR3 DNA sequence: TGTGCCTGGAGTGTACATTGGAGGGGAGAGTATAACAATGAGCAGTTCTTC. This translates into CAWSVHWRGEYNNEQFF.

A few counts support this clonotype. The chain recombines TRBV7-2 with TRBJ2-7; D may match TRBD1 or TRBD2 (5 bases each). CDR1 and CDR2 (germline): SGHTA, FQGNSA. Trimming removed 5 bases at V and 0 bases at J, with 11 bases between. CDR3 size: 14 residues. CDR3 in amino acids: CASSPGRASYEQYF. DNA for the CDR3: TGTGCCAGCAGCCCGGGGCGGGCCTCCTACGAGCAGTACTTC.

The CDR3 DNA is TGCAGCGTTGAAGGTCGGGCGGGAAATTTGGAGACCCAGTACTTC. Encoded protein: CSVEGRAGNLETQYF. This sequence joins TRBV29-1 and TRBJ2-7, with D tentatively TRBD2 (6 bases). The end of the DNA aligns better with TRBJ2-5, so the J call may be wrong. Germline CDR1 is SQVTM and CDR2 is ANQGSEA. The CDR3 is 15 amino acids.

The chain combines TRBV9 with TRBJ2-1; TRBD2 is a possible D gene (6 bases). Germline CDR1 and CDR2: SGDLS and YYNGEE. V was shortened by 0 bases and J by 6 bases, with 13 bases between the two germline ends. The CDR3 totals 15 residues. The CDR3 sequence is CASSVAGSGINEQFF. The CDR3 nucleotides are TGTGCCAGCAGCGTAGCCGGGAGTGGAATCAATGAGCAGTTCTTC.

Points on this clonotype: One end of the junction does not line up with germline, which may come from a read error. The chain has TRBV3-1 and TRBJ2-7; D remains unclear. The CDR3 has 12 amino acids. CDR1 is LGHDT, CDR2 YNNKEL, per germline (reference sequence). The CDR3: CASSWVSYGQYF. The CDR3 coding sequence is TGTGCCAGCAGCTGGGTATCCTACGGGCAGTACTTC.

Remarks on this clonotype: Since a much larger clone is just one base distant, this may be a read error. This chain links TRBV29-1 with TRBJ2-1; weak D call: TRBD2 (5 bases). The CDR3 is 14 amino acids. Germline V CDR1 and CDR2: SQVTM, ANQGSEA. Trimming took off 1 base at V and 7 bases at J, with 14 bases between the two ends. CDR3 in DNA: TGCAGCGTTGAAGCGGGGTCGGATCCGAATGAGCAGTTCTTC. It specifies CSVEAGSDPNEQFF.

The CDR3 reads CASSQVGGASEAFF. In DNA, the CDR3 is TGTGCCAGCAGCCAGGTTGGAGGCGCTAGTGAAGCTTTCTTT. This chain uses TRBV7-9 with TRBJ1-1; D is uncertain. CDR1 and CDR2 from the germline V gene are SEHNR and FQNEAQ (reference sequence). The CDR3 has 14 amino acids. V was pared by 5 bases and J by 7 bases, with 17 bases between.

The J gene is TRBJ2-1, the V gene TRBV6-6; D possibly corresponds to TRBD2 (7 bases). The last part of the DNA fits TRBJ2-7 better; the J call may be wrong. CDR3 length: 15 amino acids. Germline CDR1 is MNHNY and CDR2 is SVGAGI (reference sequence). CDR3 protein: CASIGGASSYNEQYF. The CDR3 DNA is TGTGCCAGCATAGGGGGGGCTAGCAGTTACAATGAGCAGTACTTC.

In its sample, this clonotype was seen a few times. The chain joins TRBV7-9 to TRBJ1-2, with a weak D call TRBD1 (5 bases). The CDR3 has 14 residues. Germline V gene sequence: CDR1 SEHNR, CDR2 FQNEAQ (reference sequence). Trimming removed 0 bases from V and 7 bases from J, with 12 bases in between. CDR3 sequence: CASSLALQGFGYTF. The CDR3 region has the DNA TGTGCCAGCAGCTTAGCGCTGCAGGGATTTGGCTACACCTTC.

The table lists this clonotype with a few counts. The chain uses TRBV28 and TRBJ1-2; D unclear. The CDR3 contains 12 residues. Deletions cut 3 bases from V and 8 bases from J, with 10 bases between. Germline values: CDR1 MDHEN, CDR2 SYDVKM. CDR3 in amino acids: CASSLRLGGYTF. The CDR3 DNA is TGTGCCAGCAGTTTGCGTCTGGGCGGCTACACCTTC.

This chain links TRBV20-1 with TRBJ2-3, with D maybe TRBD2 (5 bases). V dropped 4 bases and J dropped 6 bases, with 14 bases sitting between them. The CDR3 contains 13 residues. Germline assignment: CDR1 DFQATT and CDR2 SNEGSKA (reference sequence). CDR3 amino acids: CSANGRAGDTQYF. The CDR3 DNA reads as TGCAGTGCTAATGGGCGGGCCGGGGATACGCAGTATTTT.

The V and J genes are TRBV9 and TRBJ2-5; 11 bases align to TRBD2. This CDR3 is built from 16 residues. V dropped 4 bases and J dropped 4; count of bases not matched to a gene: 9. Germline V CDR1 and CDR2: SGDLS, YYNGEE. CDR3 in amino acids: CASSKGSGGVTETQYF. The CDR3 nucleotides are TGTGCCAGCAGCAAAGGTAGCGGGGGGGTGACAGAGACCCAGTACTTC.

This clonotype occurred a few times. V and J are TRBV5-1 and TRBJ2-3; D is possibly TRBD2 (6 bases). Between the trimmed V and J ends, which lost 0 bases and 0 bases, there was a span of 14 bases. Germline V gene data show CDR1 as SGHRS and CDR2 as YFSETQ. This CDR3 comprises 17 residues. The CDR3 here is CASSLGTGTSSTDTQYF. The CDR3 nucleotides read TGCGCCAGCAGCTTGGGGACCGGGACTTCTAGCACAGATACGCAGTATTTT.

The chain joins TRBV7-2 to TRBJ2-1; 7 bases map to TRBD2. The CDR3 extends over 16 amino acids. Trimming took 0 bases from V and 2 from J; bases not matched to a gene: 4. Germline lookup yields CDR1 SGHTA and CDR2 FQGNSA. CDR3 region: CASSLAGGRTYNEQFF. The CDR3 coding sequence is TGTGCCAGCAGCTTAGCGGGAGGGCGGACCTACAATGAGCAGTTCTTC.

The CDR3 region is CASSSRQDAVSGANVLTF. CDR3 nucleotide sequence: TGTGCCAGCTCGTCAAGACAGGACGCAGTCTCTGGGGCCAACGTCCTGACTTTC. The chain links TRBV18 to TRBJ2-6, with D tentatively TRBD1 (6 bases). Trimming stripped 6 bases from V and 0 bases from J, with 18 bases between. This CDR3 comprises 18 residues. Germline CDR1 is KGHSH and CDR2 is LQKENI.

This clonotype was detected ten times or more. The chain recombines TRBV11-1 with TRBJ2-3; D is undetermined. Trimming stripped 4 bases from V and 11 bases from J, with 16 bases between. CDR1 is SGHAT and CDR2 is FQDESV in the germline V gene (reference sequence). This CDR3 is 13 amino acids long. Here the CDR3 reads CASSSSPGPLQYF. CDR3 bases: TGTGCCAGCAGCTCCAGTCCGGGCCCTTTGCAGTATTTT.

This clonotype was observed a few times. The J gene is TRBJ1-5, the V gene TRBV4-2; 7 bases align to TRBD1. The germline V gene has CDR1 LGHNA and CDR2 YNFKEQ. The CDR3 totals 15 residues. V lost 1 base, J lost 4 bases, and 4 bases stayed unmatched. CDR3 amino acids: CASSQGDSGNQPQHF. CDR3 DNA: TGTGCCAGCAGCCAAGGGGACAGCGGTAATCAGCCCCAGCATTTT.

This clonotype was seen a handful of times. DNA of the CDR3: TGTGCCAGCAGCTCCCCACGGACAGGGGTCCGGAGAGCCTATGGCTACACCTTC. This sequence encodes CASSSPRTGVRRAYGYTF. This rearrangement joins TRBV7-2 to TRBJ1-2; 9 bases match TRBD1. CDR3 size: 18 residues. The V segment lost 4 bases and the J segment 4 bases; nucleotides outside the gene matches: 16. Per germline, CDR1 SGHTA and CDR2 FQGNSA.

The chain links TRBV7-2 to TRBJ1-2; the D gene is possibly TRBD1 (5 bases). V lost 1 base to trimming and J lost 4 bases, with 25 bases between them. Germline V gives CDR1 SGHTA, CDR2 FQGNSA. This CDR3 has 19 residues. CDR3 residues: CASSLGIRGGTLKVYGYTF. CDR3 in DNA: TGTGCCAGCAGCTTAGGGATCCGGGGGGGAACTTTAAAGGTCTATGGCTACACCTTC. The variable domain in full, completed from reference TRBV7-2 and TRBJ1-2, reads GAGVSQSPSNKVTEKGKDVELRCDPISGHTALYWYRQSLGQGLEFLIYFQGNSAPDKSGLPSDRFSAERTGGSVSTLTIQRTQQEDSAVYLCASSLGIRGGTLKVYGYTFGSGTRLTVV.

The chain is built from TRBV7-9 and TRBJ2-5; D gene uncertain. V gave up 5 bases and J gave up 3 bases, with 13 bases separating them. Germline V gene data show CDR1 as SEHNR and CDR2 as FQNEAQ (reference sequence). CDR3 length: 14 amino acids. In nucleotides, the CDR3 is TGTGCCAGCAGCAGCATTCCAGAGAAAGAGACCCAGTACTTC. This encodes CASSSIPEKETQYF.

The chain links TRBV12-3 or TRBV12-4 to TRBJ2-7; D uncertain. V was cut by 0 bases and J by 4 bases, with 10 bases left in between. The CDR3 is 14 residues long. CDR3 region: CASSLAVGRYEQYF. Here the CDR3 DNA reads TGTGCCAGCAGTTTAGCTGTTGGGCGTTACGAGCAGTACTTC.

V is TRBV29-1 and J is TRBJ2-5; TRBD1 matches 9 bases. This CDR3 region has 19 residues. CDR1 and CDR2 from the germline V gene are SQVTM and ANQGSEA. V shed 4 bases, J shed 4 bases, and the junction held 22 bases outside the gene matches. The CDR3 bases are TGCAGCGTTGCTACCACCTTCGGACAGGGGAGCGGTACTCGAGAGACCCAGTACTTC. The encoded protein is CSVATTFGQGSGTRETQYF.

This clonotype has at least ten counts. The rearrangement joins TRBV4-1 to TRBJ2-7; tentatively, D is TRBD1 (5 bases). Germline V lookup: CDR1 MGHRA, CDR2 YSYEKL. CDR3 size: 13 residues. The germline V and J ends were trimmed by 4 bases and 1 base, with 8 bases remaining between them. In DNA, the CDR3 is TGCGCCAGCAGCCTTGGACATTCCTACGAGCAGTACTTC. Translated: CASSLGHSYEQYF.